This T cell receptor beta chain was recovered during a study of blood T cell repertoires in COVID-19 (dated by TCRdb to 2020 to 2022). Regarding the research as a whole: Collaborator samples came from the United States, Italy and Spain and covered acute and convalescent phases of COVID-19. Samples came from the ongoing ImmuneRACE study (first 160 participants) plus 1,254 subjects from 6 global collaborators. Where available, HLA class I and class II types were obtained from metadata supplied by the sample provider rather than from assay-based typing. Deeply sampled blood TCRbeta repertoires from subjects exposed to, actively infected with, or recovered from COVID-19 were included in the dataset. Sample metadata almost always included a de-identified subject ID, COVID-19 status, age in years and sex. The prospective study material was composed of cDNA or gDNA derived from T cells, B-cell-depleted T cells, or PBMCs. A freely available public database, intended as a resource for researchers studying the immune response to SARS-CoV-2, is where the repertoires were released.

In the germline V gene, CDR1 corresponds to MDHEN and CDR2 to SYDVKM. From the cysteine through the phenylalanine, the CDR3 covers 13 amino acids. The only DNA kept is the CDR3, 39 bases in frame from the first base. V and J are trimmed by 9 bases and 3 bases, and the gene matches miss 8 bases of the junction. The immunoSEQ Assay, a bias-controlled multiplex PCR, was used to amplify TCRbeta CDR3 regions from genomic DNA. The original methods were these. The number of nucleated cells in each sample was estimated by amplification of reference gene primers within the assay. To quantify the absolute abundance of each unique TCRbeta CDR3 rearrangement, sequence reads were collapsed and filtered. For each sample, productive Simpson clonality was calculated as the square root of Simpson's diversity index across productive rearrangements. As stored in TCRdb, this immuneACCESS dataset retains in-frame rearrangements with V and J assigned. A fraction of the clones does not appear; measured against another copy, unresolved V genes explain less than half of the discrepancy, and the remainder lacks a known reason. From that table come the V and J calls and clone size; the DNA was used to work out D and trimming. The sample has about 120,000 clones on record, approximately 86% of them singletons. The ten largest clones represent approximately 10% of the sample.

One collaborating source in Seattle enrolled patients while the patients were actively infected and followed the patients over time throughout the course of disease. The collaborating institutions used their own protocols to collect whole blood in K2EDTA tubes. For TCRbeta analysis, collaborators shipped samples as frozen whole blood, isolated PBMCs, or DNA extracted from either of those sample types. This clone was counted between two and nine times. The specificity of this receptor is unknown. No base quality information exists; no much larger clone differs at one position. Broad study findings and their caveats: How much clinical and demographic metadata was included differed by source and by participant, and the metadata was provided uncurated.

The chain is encoded by TRBV28 joined to TRBJ2-7; 7 bases in between match TRBD1. The TCR was taken from a woman between 70 and 85 years old with COVID-19, enrolled during active disease. The sample was peripheral blood. In nucleotide form, the sequence is TGTGCCAGTTCCGGGACAGAATACTACGAGCAGTACTTC. This translates into CASSGTEYYEQYF.